This T cell receptor beta chain emerged from a study of shared clonotypes between healthy human individuals. Overall study results and limits: Memory subsets generally showed lower estimated richness than naive subsets.

V dropped 3 bases and J dropped 1; count of bases not matched to a gene: 5. Per the germline V gene, CDR1 is SGHTA and CDR2 is FQGNSA. This CDR3 is 16 amino acids long. Measured with immunoSEQ multiplex PCR; TCRdb has only the in-frame clones, and not every one. The table has 2 million to 2.5 million clones, around 92% seen once. Regarding this clone: The antigen is not known. Within the sample, other DNA sequences also encode this same CDR3.

The receptor was isolated from a man aged 18 to 35 in good health. Some clones in this sample may be carry-over from other donors' samples. Sequencing was done on a sample of naive CD4+ T cells from PBMCs. The subset denotes: CD45RA+ positively selected. This rearrangement joins TRBV7-2 to TRBJ2-3, with 9 bases aligning to TRBD2. The CDR3: CASSLAAGGGTDTQYF. CDR3 coding DNA: TGTGCCAGCAGCTTGGCGGCGGGAGGGGGCACAGATACGCAGTATTTT.